These 30 T cell receptor beta chains share one sample of origin, sequenced in a study of T cell responses to AZD1222 COVID-19 vaccine. Clones were read by immunoSEQ multiplex PCR, and TCRdb kept only the in-frame ones, dropping some. The sample records over 95,000 clones, roughly nine tenths being singletons. This specimen consisted of peripheral blood, obtained on day 0 of AZD1222 vaccination. These receptors came from an adult in good health.

Only one count was recorded for this clone. CDR3 in DNA: TGTGCCAGCAGTCTTACTGGGGGCAACTACAATGAGCAGTTCTTC. This translates into CASSLTGGNYNEQFF. The gene calls are TRBV7-3 and TRBJ2-1, with D perhaps TRBD1 (6 bases). V lost 6 bases, J lost 3 bases, and 15 bases lay in between. The CDR3 consists of 15 residues. The V gene's germline CDR1 is SGHTA and CDR2 FQGTGA.

This clone was found once. This chain links TRBV5-1 with TRBJ1-1; D perhaps matches TRBD1 (5 bases). V gave up 0 bases and J gave up 0 bases, with 9 bases separating them. CDR1 and CDR2 from the germline V gene are SGHRS and YFSETQ. The CDR3 has 15 residues. CDR3 sequence reads: CASSLGRGMNTEAFF. The CDR3 DNA is TGCGCCAGCAGCTTGGGGAGGGGCATGAACACTGAAGCTTTCTTT.

The chain joins TRBV30 to TRBJ2-1, with 10 bases identical to TRBD2. The CDR3 is 14 amino acids. Germline trimming cut 4 bases from V and 9 bases from J; bases unmatched to any gene: 9. Germline V gene sequence: CDR1 GTSNPN, CDR2 SVGIG (reference sequence). DNA of the CDR3: TGTGCCTGGAATCCGGGACTAGCGCTACCTGAGCAGTTCTTC. This gives the protein CAWNPGLALPEQFF.

The gene calls are TRBV28 and TRBJ1-2, with TRBD1 matching 12 bases. CDR3 length: 15 residues. V gave up 4 bases and J gave up 7 bases; unmatched junction bases: 7. The V gene's germline CDR1 is MDHEN and CDR2 SYDVKM. The CDR3 region is CASSSTGTGGLGYTF. The CDR3 bases are TGTGCCAGCAGTTCAACCGGGACAGGGGGCCTTGGCTACACCTTC.

The chain is built from TRBV6-5 and TRBJ1-1; D perhaps matches TRBD1 (5 bases). The germline V gene has CDR1 MNHEY and CDR2 SVGAGI. V was pared by 5 bases and J by 4 bases, with 17 bases between. The CDR3 consists of 15 residues. This CDR3 is CASSNPQGAGTEAFF. Written as DNA, the CDR3 is TGTGCCAGCAGTAACCCTCAGGGTGCGGGCACTGAAGCTTTCTTT.

This chain joins TRBV13 and TRBJ1-2; D gene uncertain. Germline V gene lookup returns CDR1 PRHDT and CDR2 FYEKMQ (reference sequence). CDR3 size: 13 residues. With 3 bases removed from V and 5 bases from J, the gap between germline ends came to 10 bases. CDR3 DNA: TGTGCCAGCAGCTTGCGGACGGCGTATGGCTACACCTTC. Translating gives CASSLRTAYGYTF. The whole variable domain, filled in from reference TRBV13 and TRBJ1-2, reads AAGVIQSPRHLIKEKRETATLKCYPIPRHDTVYWYQQGPGQDPQFLISFYEKMQSDKGSIPDRFSAQQFSDYHSELNMSSLELGDSALYFCASSLRTAYGYTFGSGTRLTVV.

The chain is built from TRBV28 and TRBJ2-2; D remains unclear. Germline V CDR1 and CDR2: MDHEN, SYDVKM. V was clipped by 6 bases and J by 6 bases, with 8 bases between them. This CDR3 has 12 amino acids. In DNA form, the CDR3 reads TGTGCCAGCAGCCCGGGCGCCGGGGAGCTGTTTTTT. Translation gives CASSPGAGELFF.

The rearrangement uses TRBV24-1 and TRBJ2-3; 10 positions agree with TRBD2. J gave up 5 bases and V 6 bases, and 13 bases lay outside the gene matches. Germline loops: CDR1 KGHDR, CDR2 SFDVKD. The CDR3 is 17 residues long. The CDR3 bases are TGTGCCACCAGTAGACTCGAGCGGGGGGGCCAGGTAGATACGCAGTATTTT. This sequence encodes CATSRLERGGQVDTQYF.

The V gene is TRBV6-5, the J gene TRBJ1-2; D not resolved. Germline CDR1 is MNHEY and CDR2 is SVGAGI. This CDR3 has 12 amino acids. The V gene lost 8 bases and the J gene lost 1 base, with 8 bases spanning the gap. The DNA of the CDR3 is TGTGCCAGCTCGTCGGATAACTATGGCTACACCTTC. Protein product: CASSSDNYGYTF.

The V gene is TRBV6-5, the J gene TRBJ2-7, with TRBD2 identical over 7 bases. With 10 bases clipped from V and 0 bases from J, the junction kept 9 bases outside the gene matches. The CDR3 runs 14 residues. The germline V gene has CDR1 MNHEY and CDR2 SVGAGI. The CDR3 DNA follows: TGTGCCACCCATGCCCAGCGGGGCTCCTACGAGCAGTACTTC. Its protein is CATHAQRGSYEQYF.

The J gene is TRBJ2-1, the V gene TRBV27, with TRBD2 identical over 14 bases. Germline loops: CDR1 MNHEY, CDR2 SMNVEV (reference sequence). The junction had 5 bases not matched to a gene; V was cut back by 3 bases and J by 4 bases. The CDR3 length is 17 residues. As DNA, the CDR3 is TGTGCCAGCAGTTTTAGGACTAGCGGGGGGCCGTACAATGAGCAGTTCTTC. It encodes CASSFRTSGGPYNEQFF.

The chain joins TRBV30 to TRBJ1-5; D remains ambiguous. This CDR3 has 14 residues. Germline values: CDR1 GTSNPN, CDR2 SVGIG (reference sequence). The V end lost 2 bases, the J end lost 7 bases, and 15 bases lay between the germline ends. DNA of the CDR3: TGTGCCTGGAGTATGGGTGCTGGGCGGCAGCCCCAGCATTTT. It encodes CAWSMGAGRQPQHF.

In this sample, this clone turned up a few times. This sequence joins TRBV7-2 and TRBJ1-5; a weak D match, TRBD1 (6 bases). V gave up 0 bases and J gave up 6 bases, with 18 bases separating them. CDR1 is SGHTA, CDR2 FQGNSA, per germline. The length of the CDR3 is 17 residues. CDR3 protein: CASSLAPLGGGIQPQHF. CDR3 coding DNA: TGTGCCAGCAGCTTAGCACCCCTCGGAGGGGGGATTCAGCCCCAGCATTTT.

V is TRBV20-1 and J is TRBJ1-1; D is perhaps TRBD1 (6 bases). The CDR3 runs to 11 residues. Trimming took off 6 bases at V and 6 bases at J, with 11 bases between the two ends. Germline V gives CDR1 DFQATT, CDR2 SNEGSKA (reference sequence). The CDR3 loop is CSAPRGAEAFF. The CDR3 DNA reads as TGCAGTGCCCCGAGGGGGGCTGAAGCTTTCTTT.

The CDR3 region is CAWRSTGGGGEQFF. The CDR3 DNA sequence: TGTGCCTGGAGGTCTACGGGGGGTGGGGGTGAGCAGTTCTTC. The chain has TRBV30 and TRBJ2-1; 7 positions match TRBD2. J gave up 9 bases and V 3 bases, and 11 bases lay outside the gene matches. The V gene's germline CDR1 is GTSNPN and CDR2 SVGIG (reference sequence). This CDR3 has 14 residues.

The table lists this clone with a count of one. The chain recombines TRBV29-1 with TRBJ1-4, with a tentative D call TRBD1 (5 bases). Germline V lookup: CDR1 SQVTM, CDR2 ANQGSEA. The CDR3 sequence is 15 residues long. V lost 4 bases and J 7 bases, leaving 19 bases between the germline ends. The CDR3 sequence is CSVVFGTTSSEKLFF. The DNA of the CDR3 is TGCAGCGTTGTTTTTGGGACCACTAGTTCTGAAAAACTGTTTTTT.

Sample share makes this clone medium-sized. The chain links TRBV28 to TRBJ1-1, with 8 bases matching TRBD1. The ends lost 9 bases at V and 4 bases at J; junction bases unmatched: 7. Looked up from germline, CDR1 is MDHEN and CDR2 is SYDVKM. There are 13 residues in the CDR3. CDR3 in DNA: TGTGCCAGTGGACAGGGAGAAGTCACTGAAGCTTTCTTT. Translating gives CASGQGEVTEAFF.

V usage is TRBV30 and J usage is TRBJ1-3, with D perhaps TRBD1 (6 bases). This CDR3 comprises 14 residues. Deletions cut 3 bases from V and 0 bases from J, with 9 bases between. Germline CDR1 and CDR2: GTSNPN and SVGIG (reference sequence). CDR3 residues: CAWSGQYSGNTIYF. CDR3 bases: TGTGCCTGGAGCGGACAGTACTCTGGAAACACCATATATTTT.

This clone appeared once. V and J are TRBV5-4 and TRBJ1-2; 7 bases map to TRBD1. V shed 7 bases and J 1 base; nucleotides not matched to a gene: 7. Germline CDR1 reads SGHNT; CDR2 reads YYREEE (reference sequence). CDR3 length: 14 amino acids. The CDR3: CASSNRGGNYGYTF. The DNA for the CDR3 is TGTGCCAGCTCCAACAGGGGCGGTAACTATGGCTACACCTTC. The full variable domain, its missing parts supplied by reference TRBV5-4 and TRBJ1-2, is ETGVTQSPTHLIKTRGQQVTLRCSSQSGHNTVSWYQQALGQGPQFIFQYYREEENGRGNFPPRFSGLQFPNYSSELNVNALELDDSALYLCASSNRGGNYGYTFGSGTRLTVV.

The J gene is TRBJ1-4, the V gene TRBV7-2, with D unclear. Germline V gene data show CDR1 as SGHTA and CDR2 as FQGNSA. CDR3 size: 15 residues. The V end was cut by 5 bases, the J end by 3 bases, with 13 bases between. The chain's CDR3 is CASSPRGPSNEKLFF. The CDR3 DNA reads as TGTGCCAGCAGCCCTCGGGGTCCGTCTAATGAAAAACTGTTTTTT.

V usage is TRBV25-1 and J usage is TRBJ2-2, with D possibly being TRBD2 (5 bases). V lost 1 base, J lost 0 bases, and 6 bases lay in between. The CDR3 length is 15 residues. The germline V gene has CDR1 MGHDK and CDR2 SYGVNS. For the CDR3, the DNA is TGTGCCAGCAGTGAATCGGGGACGAACACCGGGGAGCTGTTTTTT. Protein product: CASSESGTNTGELFF.

V is TRBV7-8 and J is TRBJ1-6, with D maybe TRBD1 (5 bases). The length of the CDR3 is 14 residues. Germline-derived CDR1 and CDR2 are SGHVS and FQNEAQ. The germline V and J ends were trimmed by 1 base and 15 bases, with 16 bases remaining between them. As DNA, the CDR3 is TGTGCCAGCAGCTTAGGCAGGGTCAACGATCTCCTCCACTTT. Its protein is CASSLGRVNDLLHF.

The rearrangement uses TRBV2 and TRBJ2-6; 7 nucleotides agree with TRBD1. Germline V gene lookup returns CDR1 SNHLY and CDR2 FYNNEI. With V trimmed by 7 bases and J by 3 bases, 0 bases remained unmatched. This CDR3 comprises 13 residues. This CDR3 is CASNRGGANVLTF. CDR3 sequence (DNA): TGTGCCAGCAACAGGGGTGGGGCCAACGTCCTGACTTTC.

The V call is TRBV7-8, the J call TRBJ2-1; either TRBD1 or TRBD2 may fit D (6 bases each). Germline CDR1 and CDR2: SGHVS and FQNEAQ. The CDR3 has 15 residues. The ends were cut back, 4 bases at V and 4 bases at J, with 14 bases in the middle. CDR3 bases: TGTGCCAGCAGCTCGGAGGGGGATTCTTACAATGAGCAGTTCTTC. Residues: CASSSEGDSYNEQFF.

The chain uses TRBV19 and TRBJ2-5, with TRBD1 matching over 9 bases. This CDR3 is built from 15 residues. The germline V gene encodes CDR1 LNHDA and CDR2 SQIVND (reference sequence). Losses at the gene ends were 3 bases for V and 5 bases for J; bases not matched to a gene: 7. CDR3 in DNA: TGTGCCAGTAGTATTCGGGGACAGGGTGAGGAGACCCAGTACTTC. This codes for CASSIRGQGEETQYF.

A few counts support this clone. This rearrangement joins TRBV5-6 to TRBJ2-6, with 8 bases lining up with TRBD1. This CDR3 region has 19 residues. The trim removed 0 bases at V and 4 bases at J, leaving 12 bases unmatched. Germline V gene sequence: CDR1 SGHDT, CDR2 YYEEEE. The CDR3 here is CASSLGPLLQGVGANVLTF. The CDR3 bases are TGTGCCAGCAGCTTGGGTCCCCTCCTACAGGGGGTAGGGGCCAACGTCCTGACTTTC.

This clone was seen only once. The V gene is TRBV7-2, the J gene TRBJ2-3; D ambiguous. The CDR3 has 15 amino acids. The germline gives CDR1 SGHTA, CDR2 FQGNSA. V was cut by 5 bases and J by 1 base, with 13 bases left in between. The CDR3: CASSPSGARTDTQYF. CDR3 bases: TGTGCCAGCAGCCCCTCAGGAGCACGCACAGATACGCAGTATTTT.

This CDR3 reads CASSIEFGGIQYF. The CDR3 DNA follows: TGTGCCAGTAGTATAGAGTTTGGAGGCATTCAGTACTTC. The chain combines TRBV19 with TRBJ2-4, with D possibly matching TRBD2 (5 bases). The V gene lost 0 bases and the J gene lost 9 bases, with 9 bases spanning the gap. Germline lookup yields CDR1 LNHDA and CDR2 SQIVND (reference sequence). The CDR3 sequence is 13 residues long.

V usage is TRBV11-2 and J usage is TRBJ1-2; 7 bases are a match to TRBD1. This CDR3 is 14 amino acids long. Germline assignment: CDR1 SGHAT and CDR2 FQNNGV. V was pared by 5 bases and J by 8 bases, with 11 bases of the junction left unmatched. DNA of the CDR3: TGTGCCAGCAGCCCAGGACAGGCCTTCGACGGCTACACCTTC. This gives the protein CASSPGQAFDGYTF.

V gene TRBV18 combines with J gene TRBJ1-6; D is unresolved. V was cut by 2 bases and J by 7 bases, with 15 bases left in between. Germline V gene data show CDR1 as KGHSH and CDR2 as LQKENI. This CDR3 is 16 amino acids long. The CDR3 loop reads CASSPNGPASNSPLHF. The CDR3 DNA sequence: TGTGCCAGCTCACCAAATGGACCGGCCTCAAATTCACCCCTCCACTTT.